One and the same sample provided the 27 T cell receptor beta chains below, sequenced in a study of PD-1 blockade in classical Hodgkin lymphoma. Measured with immunoSEQ multiplex PCR; TCRdb has only the in-frame clones, and not every one. This sample has under 70,000 clones; roughly two thirds occur once, and the top ten carry 7% to 10%. The patients all showed relapse after autologous stem cell transplantation, while their brentuximab vedotin exposure varied. The sequencing used peripheral blood mononuclear cells (PBMCs), collected before the second cycle of nivolumab. The receptors here all came from a human donor with classical Hodgkin lymphoma.

The CDR3 coding sequence is TGTGCCAGCAGTGAGATCGCGAACTTTAGAGCCTACGAGCAGTACTTC. Protein sequence: CASSEIANFRAYEQYF. V is TRBV2 and J is TRBJ2-7; the D is unclear. Trimming took 3 bases from V and 2 from J, leaving 17 bases between them. CDR1 is SNHLY and CDR2 is FYNNEI in the germline V gene. The CDR3 sequence is 16 residues long.

The gene calls are TRBV28 and TRBJ2-5; 7 nucleotides line up with TRBD1. The germline V gene has CDR1 MDHEN and CDR2 SYDVKM. Germline trimming cut 5 bases from V and 5 bases from J; bases unmatched to any gene: 5. The CDR3 extends over 13 amino acids. The CDR3 DNA sequence: TGTGCCAGCAGTACGCAGGGGGTGGAGACCCAGTACTTC. This translates into CASSTQGVETQYF.

The chain is built from TRBV19 and TRBJ2-7; D not certain. Germline CDR1 and CDR2: LNHDA and SQIVND (reference sequence). V shed 3 bases and J shed 0 bases, with 9 bases lying between them. This CDR3 spans 14 amino acids. The CDR3: CASSILGSSYEQYF. The CDR3 DNA reads TGTGCCAGTAGTATTTTGGGCAGCTCCTACGAGCAGTACTTC. Full variable domain (outside the CDR3, taken from reference TRBV19 and TRBJ2-7): DGGITQSPKYLFRKEGQNVTLSCEQNLNHDAMYWYRQDPGQGLRLIYYSQIVNDFQKGDIAEGYSVSREKKESFPLTVTSAQKNPTAFYLCASSILGSSYEQYFGPGTRLTVT.

CDR3 coding DNA: TGTGCCAGCAGCAACCAGGGGTGGGGTAACTATGGCTACACCTTC. Its translation is CASSNQGWGNYGYTF. The V gene is TRBV9, the J gene TRBJ1-2; D is perhaps TRBD1 (6 bases). CDR1 and CDR2 from the germline V gene are SGDLS and YYNGEE. The CDR3 spans 15 residues. V was cut by 4 bases and J by 1 base, with 14 bases left in between.

This chain links TRBV6-1 with TRBJ2-3; 9 nucleotides match TRBD2. CDR1 MNHNS and CDR2 SASEGT come from the germline V gene. Trimming took 1 base from V and 4 from J; bases not matched to a gene: 3. The CDR3 loop spans 15 amino acids. CDR3 nucleotides: TGTGCCAGCAGTGAAGGCGCGGGGGGGCCAGATACGCAGTATTTT. Translating gives CASSEGAGGPDTQYF.

The gene calls are TRBV6-5 and TRBJ1-1, with D unresolved. CDR3 length: 15 residues. Germline V gene data show CDR1 as MNHEY and CDR2 as SVGAGI. V was shortened by 7 bases and J by 0 bases, with 15 bases between the two germline ends. CDR3 residues: CASTKESLMNTEAFF. The CDR3 DNA follows: TGTGCCAGCACCAAGGAATCCCTCATGAACACTGAAGCTTTCTTT.

This chain joins TRBV6-5 and TRBJ2-7; D may be TRBD2 (6 bases). Germline CDR1 MNHEY, CDR2 SVGAGI. V lost 4 bases and J 0 bases, leaving 16 bases between the germline ends. The CDR3 contains 16 residues. CDR3 amino acids: CASSWGSGRFSYEQYF. The CDR3, as DNA: TGTGCCAGCAGTTGGGGTAGCGGACGATTCTCCTACGAGCAGTACTTC.

The chain employs TRBV6-6 and TRBJ1-1; D not resolved. Germline V gene lookup returns CDR1 MNHNY and CDR2 SVGAGI (reference sequence). The CDR3 has 8 amino acids. Trimming left V 5 bases short and J 14 bases short, with 6 bases between. CDR3 nucleotide sequence: TGTGCCAGCAGTGATTCATTCTTT. Translating it yields CASSDSFF.

This clone was seen only once. The V call is TRBV6-1, the J call TRBJ1-2, with a possible D match to TRBD1 (5 bases). The germline V and J ends were trimmed by 6 bases and 4 bases, with 15 bases remaining between them. There are 14 residues in the CDR3. Germline V lookup: CDR1 MNHNS, CDR2 SASEGT. CDR3 DNA sequence: TGTGCCAGCAGGAGGGTTGGGACTCCCTATGGCTACACCTTC. As protein: CASRRVGTPYGYTF.

The table lists this clone with a few counts. The CDR3 here is CASTDIGQGANQPQHF. Here the CDR3 DNA reads TGTGCCAGTACCGACATTGGACAGGGGGCCAATCAGCCCCAGCATTTT. The V and J genes are TRBV19 and TRBJ1-5; 11 bases line up with TRBD1. The V gene end was trimmed by 7 bases and the J gene end by 3 bases; junction bases not matched to a gene: 8. Germline loops: CDR1 LNHDA, CDR2 SQIVND (reference sequence). The CDR3 runs 16 residues.

The rearrangement links TRBV6-5 to TRBJ1-2; tentative D call: TRBD1 (5 bases). CDR1 and CDR2 (germline): MNHEY, SVGAGI. V lost 6 bases to trimming and J lost 3 bases, with 11 bases between them. This CDR3 is built from 13 residues. CDR3 protein: CASRKTDYYGYTF. DNA for the CDR3: TGTGCCAGCAGAAAGACAGACTACTATGGCTACACCTTC.

This rearrangement joins TRBV6-1 to TRBJ1-4, with D uncertain. Trimming cost V 3 bases and J 5 bases, with 13 bases left between them. Germline V gene lookup returns CDR1 MNHNS and CDR2 SASEGT. This CDR3 comprises 15 residues. In DNA, the CDR3 is TGTGCCAGCAGTGACCTGCCCCCGAGGAATGAAAAACTGTTTTTT. Translating it yields CASSDLPPRNEKLFF.

The CDR3 nucleotides read TGTGCCAGCAGTTACTCACCGGGGGATGAGCAGTTCTTC. Protein product: CASSYSPGDEQFF. The rearrangement links TRBV6-5 to TRBJ2-1; TRBD2 might be the D (6 bases). Trimming shortened V by 0 bases and J by 8 bases, and 8 bases separated the two germline ends. Per germline, CDR1 MNHEY and CDR2 SVGAGI. The CDR3 has 13 residues.

CDR3 nucleotides: TGTGCCAGCAGCTTAGTTAGTTGGATGAGGGGAGAGGGGGAGACCCAGTACTTC. It is translated as CASSLVSWMRGEGETQYF. The rearrangement uses TRBV7-8 and TRBJ2-5; D possibly uses TRBD1 or TRBD2 (5 bases each). The CDR3 extends over 18 amino acids. Trimming stripped 1 base from V and 5 bases from J, with 23 bases between. CDR1 SGHVS and CDR2 FQNEAQ come from the germline V gene.

This chain joins TRBV5-1 and TRBJ1-2; 7 bases line up with TRBD1. V lost 6 bases, J lost 2 bases, and 7 bases stayed unmatched. This CDR3 has 14 amino acids. The germline V gene encodes CDR1 SGHRS and CDR2 YFSETQ. The CDR3, as DNA: TGCGCCAGCACCTCAGGGACAGCAAACTATGGCTACACCTTC. Translated, it gives CASTSGTANYGYTF.

The rearrangement uses TRBV15 and TRBJ2-7; D gene ambiguous. Germline V gives CDR1 LNHNV, CDR2 YYDKDF (reference sequence). With 7 bases removed from V and 3 bases from J, the gap between germline ends came to 10 bases. The length of the CDR3 is 12 residues. CDR3 sequence (DNA): TGTGCCACCATCGCACCCGGCTACGAGCAGTACTTC. It codes for CATIAPGYEQYF.

This chain links TRBV6-1 with TRBJ2-2, with a weak D call TRBD1 (6 bases). The CDR3 is 14 residues long. Trimming pared 5 bases from V and 5 bases from J, leaving 12 bases between. Looked up from germline, CDR1 is MNHNS and CDR2 is SASEGT. CDR3 in amino acids: CASSLQGFTGELFF. DNA of the CDR3: TGTGCCAGCAGTCTTCAGGGGTTTACCGGGGAGCTGTTTTTT.

The chain joins TRBV2 to TRBJ2-7, with D perhaps matching TRBD1 or TRBD2 (7 bases each). The V end lost 4 bases, the J end lost 0 bases, and 10 bases lay between the germline ends. The V gene's germline CDR1 is SNHLY and CDR2 FYNNEI. This CDR3 has 14 residues. This CDR3 reads CASSAGGGSYEQYF. CDR3 nucleotide sequence: TGTGCCAGCAGTGCAGGGGGGGGCTCCTACGAGCAGTACTTC.

This rearrangement joins TRBV6-6 to TRBJ1-1, with D uncertain. The V gene's germline CDR1 is MNHNY and CDR2 SVGAGI (reference sequence). The CDR3 sequence is 15 residues long. The germline V and J ends were trimmed by 6 bases and 2 bases, with 16 bases remaining between them. CDR3 coding DNA: TGTGCCAGCAGGCCGGCGGCAAACATAAACACTGAAGCTTTCTTT. Its translation: CASRPAANINTEAFF.

V is TRBV6-5 and J is TRBJ2-7; unclear D gene. CDR1 is MNHEY, CDR2 SVGAGI, per germline. The CDR3 sequence is 8 residues long. CDR3 coding DNA: TGTGCTCGACTTGAGCAGTACTTC. The encoded protein is CARLEQYF.

This clone occurred a few times. This chain links TRBV5-1 with TRBJ2-1; 12 bases map to TRBD2. After removal of 3 bases from V and 3 bases from J, the junction contained 1 base not matched to a gene. The CDR3 is 15 amino acids. Germline loops: CDR1 SGHRS, CDR2 YFSETQ. The CDR3 DNA sequence: TGCGCCAGCAGCTCGACTAGCGGGAGCTACAATGAGCAGTTCTTC. It specifies CASSSTSGSYNEQFF. Variable domain in full (rest from reference TRBV5-1 and TRBJ2-1): KAGVTQTPRYLIKTRGQQVTLSCSPISGHRSVSWYQQTPGQGLQFLFEYFSETQRNKGNFPGRFSGRQFSNSRSEMNVSTLELGDSALYLCASSSTSGSYNEQFFGPGTRLTVL.

This chain links TRBV18 with TRBJ1-4; D remains unclear. With 6 bases removed from V and 7 bases from J, the gap between germline ends came to 12 bases. Germline V gene lookup returns CDR1 KGHSH and CDR2 LQKENI. This CDR3 has 13 amino acids. Here the CDR3 reads CASSMDVGEKLFF. The DNA for the CDR3 is TGTGCCAGCTCCATGGACGTAGGTGAAAAACTGTTTTTT.

The genes are TRBV6-1 and TRBJ2-1; 11 bases match TRBD2. Germline CDR1 and CDR2: MNHNS and SASEGT. V lost 4 bases, J lost 6 bases, and 8 bases stayed unmatched. The CDR3 loop spans 16 amino acids. CDR3 bases: TGTGCCAGCAGTGGGCTTGGGCTAGCGGGGGGCAATGAGCAGTTCTTC. Its translation: CASSGLGLAGGNEQFF.

DNA of the CDR3: TGCGCCAGCAGCCAAGTGTCTCCTAAGGGCGGGGAGCTGTTTTTT. It specifies CASSQVSPKGGELFF. The chain couples TRBV4-1 to TRBJ2-2; D gene ambiguous. The germline V gene has CDR1 MGHRA and CDR2 YSYEKL. V shed 1 base and J shed 7 bases, with 13 bases lying between them. This CDR3 is 15 amino acids long.

The gene calls are TRBV5-1 and TRBJ2-1; TRBD1 agrees at 9 bases. V trimming: 0 bases; J trimming: 2 bases; junction bases outside the gene matches: 0. Germline-derived CDR1 and CDR2 are SGHRS and YFSETQ. This CDR3 is 15 amino acids long. DNA for the CDR3: TGCGCCAGCAGCTTGGGACAGGGGGCCTACAATGAGCAGTTCTTC. Translation gives CASSLGQGAYNEQFF. The entire variable domain, with the rest obtained from reference TRBV5-1 and TRBJ2-1, is as follows: KAGVTQTPRYLIKTRGQQVTLSCSPISGHRSVSWYQQTPGQGLQFLFEYFSETQRNKGNFPGRFSGRQFSNSRSEMNVSTLELGDSALYLCASSLGQGAYNEQFFGPGTRLTVL.

The CDR3 protein is CASTHRGRTDTQYF. The CDR3 bases are TGTGCCAGCACCCACAGGGGCCGCACAGATACGCAGTATTTT. V usage is TRBV5-4 and J usage is TRBJ2-3; 7 bases align to TRBD1. V lost 6 bases, J lost 1 base, and 5 bases stayed unmatched. The CDR3 covers 14 residues. Germline assignment: CDR1 SGHNT and CDR2 YYREEE (reference sequence). Drawing the rest from reference TRBV5-4 and TRBJ2-3, the complete variable domain is ETGVTQSPTHLIKTRGQQVTLRCSSQSGHNTVSWYQQALGQGPQFIFQYYREEENGRGNFPPRFSGLQFPNYSSELNVNALELDDSALYLCASTHRGRTDTQYFGPGTRLTVL.

The V call is TRBV7-9, the J call TRBJ2-5; D not resolved. The CDR3 contains 13 residues. The V end lost 1 base, the J end lost 3 bases, and 6 bases lay between the germline ends. Germline V lookup: CDR1 SEHNR, CDR2 FQNEAQ (reference sequence). Here the CDR3 reads CASSLEGKETQYF. The DNA for the CDR3 is TGTGCCAGCAGCTTAGAGGGAAAAGAGACCCAGTACTTC.